These T cell receptor beta chains were read from a single sample in a study of blood T cell repertoires in COVID-19. Clones were sequenced by immunoSEQ multiplex PCR, and TCRdb holds only the in-frame ones, with some missing. Of 200,000 or so clones listed, 60% to 85% were seen once; the top ten hold around 6%. What was sequenced was peripheral blood. These receptors all stem from a woman in her 70s with acute or convalescent COVID-19. CDR3s include the opening cysteine and the closing phenylalanine or tryptophan. Fields, in order: clone size, D gene, V gene, J gene, CDR3 DNA, CDR3 protein. D genes are given only for firm matches. The size of a clone is reported for some rows only, either as once, few or many, or as a class for expanded clones.

abundance: few
d_gene: NA
v_gene: TRBV6-4
j_gene: TRBJ2-3
CDR3nt: TGTGCCAGCAGGGCCCAACCTAGCACAGATACGCAGTATTTT
CDR3aa: CASRAQPSTDTQYF

abundance: NA
d_gene: TRBD1
v_gene: TRBV19
j_gene: TRBJ2-3
CDR3nt: TGTGCCAGTCGGGACAGGGGCACAGATACGCAGTATTTT
CDR3aa: CASRDRGTDTQYF

abundance: NA
d_gene: TRBD1
v_gene: TRBV2
j_gene: TRBJ1-6
CDR3nt: TGTGCCAGCAGAGATAGCGGGACAGGGAATTCACCCCTCCACTTT
CDR3aa: CASRDSGTGNSPLHF

abundance: NA
d_gene: TRBD1
v_gene: TRBV6-2/TRBV6-3
j_gene: TRBJ1-5
CDR3nt: TGTGCCAGCAGCCTGACAGGGGTTAGCAATCAGCCCCAGCATTTT
CDR3aa: CASSLTGVSNQPQHF

abundance: NA
d_gene: NA
v_gene: TRBV19
j_gene: TRBJ2-1
CDR3nt: TGTGCCAGTAGGACGGGTTACAATGAGCAGTTCTTC
CDR3aa: CASRTGYNEQFF

abundance: NA
d_gene: TRBD2
v_gene: TRBV18
j_gene: TRBJ2-1
CDR3nt: TGTGCCAGCTATACGGAACTAGCGGACAATGAGCAGTTCTTC
CDR3aa: CASYTELADNEQFF

abundance: NA
d_gene: NA
v_gene: TRBV4-2
j_gene: TRBJ1-5
CDR3nt: TGTGCCAGCAGCCAAGCTTTTGCAGACAATCAGCCCCAGCATTTT
CDR3aa: CASSQAFADNQPQHF

abundance: NA
d_gene: TRBD1
v_gene: TRBV19
j_gene: TRBJ2-7
CDR3nt: TGTGCCAGTAGCTTGGGACAGGGGATTGGAGAGCAGTACTTC
CDR3aa: CASSLGQGIGEQYF

abundance: NA
d_gene: TRBD2
v_gene: TRBV9
j_gene: TRBJ2-3
CDR3nt: TGTGCCAGCAGCCCAATAAGCGGGAGTGGTTATACGCAGTATTTT
CDR3aa: CASSPISGSGYTQYF

abundance: once
d_gene: NA
v_gene: TRBV5-1
j_gene: TRBJ1-3
CDR3nt: TGCGCCAGCAGCTTGGGGGGCCTCTCTGGAAACACCATATATTTT
CDR3aa: CASSLGGLSGNTIYF

abundance: NA
d_gene: TRBD1
v_gene: TRBV5-5
j_gene: TRBJ1-5
CDR3nt: TGTGCCAGCAGCTTCTGGACAGGGGATAATCAGCCCCAGCATTTT
CDR3aa: CASSFWTGDNQPQHF

abundance: NA
d_gene: NA
v_gene: TRBV6-6
j_gene: TRBJ2-5
CDR3nt: TGTGCCAGCAGTTACTCGAAGGGCAGGGAAGAGACCCAGTACTTC
CDR3aa: CASSYSKGREETQYF

abundance: NA
d_gene: TRBD1
v_gene: TRBV30
j_gene: TRBJ2-7
CDR3nt: TGTGCCTGGAAAAGGGACAGGGGGTACGAGCAGTACTTC
CDR3aa: CAWKRDRGYEQYF

abundance: few
d_gene: NA
v_gene: TRBV24-1
j_gene: TRBJ2-3
CDR3nt: TGTGCCACCAGTGATCCCTCTTTGGGCCAGCGGTCCGATACGCAGTATTTT
CDR3aa: CATSDPSLGQRSDTQYF

abundance: NA
d_gene: NA
v_gene: TRBV2
j_gene: TRBJ2-3
CDR3nt: TGTGCCAGCAGTGTGGTCAGGGCTGTTTTT
CDR3aa: CASSVVRAVF